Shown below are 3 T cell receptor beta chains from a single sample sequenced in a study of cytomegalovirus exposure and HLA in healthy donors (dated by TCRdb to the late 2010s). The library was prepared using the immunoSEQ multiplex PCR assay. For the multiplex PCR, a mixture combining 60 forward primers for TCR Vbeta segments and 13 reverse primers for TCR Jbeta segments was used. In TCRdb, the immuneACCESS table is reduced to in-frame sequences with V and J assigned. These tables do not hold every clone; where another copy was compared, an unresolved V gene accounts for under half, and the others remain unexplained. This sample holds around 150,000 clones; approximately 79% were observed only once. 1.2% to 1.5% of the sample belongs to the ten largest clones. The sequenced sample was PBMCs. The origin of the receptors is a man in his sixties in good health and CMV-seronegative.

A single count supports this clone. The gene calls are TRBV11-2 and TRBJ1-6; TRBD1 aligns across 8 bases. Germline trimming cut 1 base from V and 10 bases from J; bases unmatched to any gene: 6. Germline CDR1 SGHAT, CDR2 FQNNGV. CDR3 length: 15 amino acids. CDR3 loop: CASSLVQGGRSPLHF. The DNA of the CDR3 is TGTGCCAGCAGCTTAGTACAGGGGGGGAGGTCACCCCTCCACTTT.

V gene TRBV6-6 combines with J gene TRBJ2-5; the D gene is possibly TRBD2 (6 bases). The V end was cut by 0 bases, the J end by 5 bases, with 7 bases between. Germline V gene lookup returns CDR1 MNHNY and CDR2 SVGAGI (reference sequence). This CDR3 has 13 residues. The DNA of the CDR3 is TGTGCCAGCAGTTACTCGGGGGGTGAGACCCAGTACTTC. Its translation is CASSYSGGETQYF.

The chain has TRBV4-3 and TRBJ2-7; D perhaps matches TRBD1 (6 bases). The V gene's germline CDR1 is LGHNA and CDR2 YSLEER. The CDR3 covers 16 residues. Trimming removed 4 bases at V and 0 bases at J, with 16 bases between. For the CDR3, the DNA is TGCGCCAGCAGCCCTACACCTACAGGGAGCTCCTACGAGCAGTACTTC. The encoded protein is CASSPTPTGSSYEQYF.